This T cell receptor beta chain was sequenced in a study of cytomegalovirus exposure and HLA in healthy donors. For the study at large: A prior study identified 90 million to 120 million unique TCR beta sequences from 190 million or so T cells. Study results and limitations: A few chains linked to CMV were shown in vitro to be specific for CMV antigens. Most sequenced TCRs were rare (though some public TCRs occurred in many donors).

V dropped 7 bases and J dropped 2; count of bases not matched to a gene: 15. The CDR3 has 17 amino acids. Germline-derived CDR1 and CDR2 are SGHTA and FQGNSA. About this clone itself: Its antigen is currently unknown.

PCR employed 60 Vbeta and 13 Jbeta primers. Some clones are missing from TCRdb's copy, which holds only in-frame ones; the method was immunoSEQ multiplex PCR. Among 100,000 to 150,000 clones, around 77% were seen once, and the ten largest hold 9.5% to 15%. Donors were ostensibly healthy at sampling, although undocumented immune exposures were probable. The source material was PBMCs. This receptor was obtained from a woman aged 40 to 55 in good health and CMV-seropositive. This chain connects TRBV7-2 to TRBJ2-3; TRBD2 matches at 7 bases. The CDR3 DNA is TGTGCCAGCATCTCCCGGCCGCTAGCGGCCAACACAGATACGCAGTATTTT. It specifies CASISRPLAANTDTQYF.